Shown below are 9 T cell receptor beta chains from a single sample sequenced in a study of blood T cell repertoires in COVID-19. Here immunoSEQ multiplex PCR was the method, and the copy in TCRdb shows in-frame clones only, minus some. This table has about 280,000 clones, approximately 85% appearing once. Sequenced: peripheral blood. The receptors were gathered from a man in his fifties with active or convalescent COVID-19.

The V call is TRBV4-1, the J call TRBJ2-3; 8 bases align to TRBD2. The V segment lost 1 base and the J segment 6 bases; nucleotides outside the gene matches: 6. The CDR3 totals 15 residues. Germline lookup yields CDR1 MGHRA and CDR2 YSYEKL. CDR3 in amino acids: CASSQVGGEWDTQYF. For the CDR3, the DNA is TGCGCCAGCAGCCAAGTCGGGGGGGAGTGGGATACGCAGTATTTT.

This chain links TRBV4-2 with TRBJ2-7; 10 bases fit TRBD2. The V and J ends lost 3 bases and 0 bases, in that order; junction bases with no gene match: 5. Germline lookup yields CDR1 LGHNA and CDR2 YNFKEQ. The CDR3 consists of 16 residues. CDR3 in DNA: TGTGCCAGCAGCCAGGTAGCGGGAGGAGGCTCCTACGAGCAGTACTTC. Protein: CASSQVAGGGSYEQYF.

The chain couples TRBV11-2 to TRBJ1-1, with 7 bases fitting TRBD1. Germline lookup yields CDR1 SGHAT and CDR2 FQNNGV. V trimming: 4 bases; J trimming: 7 bases; junction bases outside the gene matches: 6. The CDR3 is made up of 13 amino acids. CDR3 region: CASSSGQALEAFF. The DNA for the CDR3 is TGTGCCAGCAGCTCCGGACAGGCCCTTGAAGCTTTCTTT.

This rearrangement joins TRBV11-2 to TRBJ1-2, with a weak D call TRBD1 (5 bases). The CDR3 loop spans 15 amino acids. The V gene lost 1 base and the J gene lost 1 base, with 10 bases spanning the gap. Germline CDR1 is SGHAT and CDR2 is FQNNGV. The CDR3, as DNA: TGTGCCAGCAGCTTAGGTCAGGGAAATAACTATGGCTACACCTTC. Amino acid sequence: CASSLGQGNNYGYTF.

The chain is built from TRBV15 and TRBJ2-1, with 7 nucleotides matching TRBD2. The CDR3 totals 18 residues. The germline V gene has CDR1 LNHNV and CDR2 YYDKDF (reference sequence). After removal of 6 bases from V and 2 bases from J, the junction contained 16 bases not matched to a gene. The CDR3 DNA is TGTGCCACCAGTTCCTCGTCGGGGGGAGAGGGACCCTACAATGAGCAGTTCTTC. Protein product: CATSSSSGGEGPYNEQFF.

The chain is built from TRBV7-9 and TRBJ2-3; the D is unclear. The ends were cut back, 4 bases at V and 5 bases at J, with 22 bases in the middle. There are 17 residues in the CDR3. CDR1 SEHNR and CDR2 FQNEAQ come from the germline V gene (reference sequence). The CDR3 nucleotides read TGTGCCAGCAGCTCAAACACCGGGTCCTTTAAATTAGATACGCAGTATTTT. The encoded protein is CASSSNTGSFKLDTQYF.

The chain links TRBV9 to TRBJ2-1; 10 bases are a match to TRBD2. With V trimmed by 0 bases and J by 5 bases, 5 bases remained unmatched. The CDR3 runs 16 residues. Germline V gene data show CDR1 as SGDLS and CDR2 as YYNGEE. CDR3 coding DNA: TGTGCCAGCAGCGTAGGGGCTAGCGGGAGTAACAATGAGCAGTTCTTC. This encodes CASSVGASGSNNEQFF.

This clone was picked up a small number of times. The chain combines TRBV30 with TRBJ1-6; possible D gene TRBD1, 5 bases. Germline assignment: CDR1 GTSNPN and CDR2 SVGIG (reference sequence). V was pared by 4 bases and J by 10 bases, with 26 bases between. The CDR3 totals 17 residues. CDR3 region: CAWKLARVSNVASPLHF. The CDR3 DNA reads as TGTGCCTGGAAGTTGGCCAGGGTGAGCAATGTGGCGTCACCCCTCCACTTT.

The chain employs TRBV9 and TRBJ2-2; the match to TRBD1 covers 7 bases. This CDR3 is 14 amino acids long. V was pared by 3 bases and J by 4 bases, with 3 bases of the junction left unmatched. Germline V gene lookup returns CDR1 SGDLS and CDR2 YYNGEE. CDR3 region: CASSDGQATGELFF. For the CDR3, the DNA is TGTGCCAGCAGCGACGGACAGGCCACCGGGGAGCTGTTTTTT.